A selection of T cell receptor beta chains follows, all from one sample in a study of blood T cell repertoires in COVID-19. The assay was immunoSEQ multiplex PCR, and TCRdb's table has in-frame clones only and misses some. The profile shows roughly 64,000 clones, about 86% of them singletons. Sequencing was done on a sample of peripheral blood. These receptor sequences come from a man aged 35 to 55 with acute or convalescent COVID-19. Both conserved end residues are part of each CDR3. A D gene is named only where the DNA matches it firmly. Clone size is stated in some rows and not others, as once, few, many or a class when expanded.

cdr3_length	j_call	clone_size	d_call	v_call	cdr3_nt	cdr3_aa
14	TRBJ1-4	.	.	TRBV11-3	TGTGCCAGCAGCGGCCCCGGGGGTAATGAAAAACTGTTTTTT	CASSGPGGNEKLFF
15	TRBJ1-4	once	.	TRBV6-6	TGTGCCAGCATGAGGATGGGTCGGGCTAATGAAAAACTGTTTTTT	CASMRMGRANEKLFF
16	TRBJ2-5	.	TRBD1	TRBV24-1	TGTGCCACCAGTGATTTAAGGACAGGGTCGAGAGAGACCCAGTACTTC	CATSDLRTGSRETQYF
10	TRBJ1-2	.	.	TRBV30	TGTGCCGGGGGGGACTATGGCTACACCTTC	CAGGDYGYTF
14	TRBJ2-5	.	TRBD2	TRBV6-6	TGTGCCAGCAGTTCGAGCGGGGTTCAAGAGACCCAGTACTTC	CASSSSGVQETQYF
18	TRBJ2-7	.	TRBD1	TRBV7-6	TGTGCCAGCAGCTTAGGTGCCTGGGGCGGGACAGGGCCCTACGAGCAGTACTTC	CASSLGAWGGTGPYEQYF
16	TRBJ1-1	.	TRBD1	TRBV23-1	TGCGCCAGCAGCCCACCCGGGACAGGAGGGGGGACTGAAGCTTTCTTT	CASSPPGTGGGTEAFF
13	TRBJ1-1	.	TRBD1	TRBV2	TGTGCCAGAGGACAGGGAATGAACACTGAAGCTTTCTTT	CARGQGMNTEAFF
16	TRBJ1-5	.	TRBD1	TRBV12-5	TGTGCTAGTGGCACGGACAGGGGCTCCGAGGACCAGCCCCAGCATTTT	CASGTDRGSEDQPQHF
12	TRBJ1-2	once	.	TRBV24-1	TGTGCCACCGGAGGGGCTCCGGGTGGCTACACCTTC	CATGGAPGGYTF
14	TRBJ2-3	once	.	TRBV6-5	TGTGCCAGCAGTTACTCGGGCACGCCAGATACGCAGTATTTT	CASSYSGTPDTQYF
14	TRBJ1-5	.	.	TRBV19	TGTGCCAGTAGCGTCGTTCTTCTCAATCAGCCCCAGCATTTT	CASSVVLLNQPQHF
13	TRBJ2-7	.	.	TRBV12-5	TGTGCTAGTGGTCCCCTTGGGGGGGCCGAGCAGTACTTC	CASGPLGGAEQYF
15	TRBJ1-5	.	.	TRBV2	TGTGCCAGCAGACCCCCTGGTGGAGGCAATCAGCCCCAGCATTTT	CASRPPGGGNQPQHF
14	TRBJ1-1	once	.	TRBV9	TGTGCCAGCAGCTCCCTCCCCTCAGGCACTGAAGCTTTCTTT	CASSSLPSGTEAFF
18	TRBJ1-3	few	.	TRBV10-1	TGCGCCAGCAGTGAGTCGAATCGCAGGCCTACGTCTGGAAACACCATATATTTT	CASSESNRRPTSGNTIYF
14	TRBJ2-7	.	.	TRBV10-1	TGCGCCGCCAAGGGGTACCGAGTGATCCACGAGCAGTACTTC	CAAKGYRVIHEQYF